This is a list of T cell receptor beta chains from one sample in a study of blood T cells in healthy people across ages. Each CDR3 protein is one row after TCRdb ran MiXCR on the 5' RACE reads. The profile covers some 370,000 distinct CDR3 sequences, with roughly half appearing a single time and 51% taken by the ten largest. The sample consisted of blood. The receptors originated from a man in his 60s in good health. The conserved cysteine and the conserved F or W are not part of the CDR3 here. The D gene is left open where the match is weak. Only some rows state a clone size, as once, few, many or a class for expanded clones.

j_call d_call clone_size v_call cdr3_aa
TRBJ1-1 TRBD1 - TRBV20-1 SASHRGPNTEAF
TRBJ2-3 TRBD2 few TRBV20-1 SKTSGSYTQY
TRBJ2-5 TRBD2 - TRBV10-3 ATQAGGYQETQY
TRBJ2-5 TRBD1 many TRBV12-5 ASGIDRGRRETQY
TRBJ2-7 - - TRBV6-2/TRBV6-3 ASSYLKDSVDEQY
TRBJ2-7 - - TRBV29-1 SVARLFYEQY
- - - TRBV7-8 ASSLGIMGEWNNEQF
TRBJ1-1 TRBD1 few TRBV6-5 ASSRDRGRTEAF
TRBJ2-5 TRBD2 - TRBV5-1 ASSGGLFSLETQY
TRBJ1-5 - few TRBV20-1 SASRGNQPQH
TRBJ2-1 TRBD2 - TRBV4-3 ASSQHREGRLQF
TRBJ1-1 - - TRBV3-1 ASSPSRVNTEAF
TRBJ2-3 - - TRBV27 ASSGRKSTDTQY
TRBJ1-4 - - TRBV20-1 SARAFSGRGTNEKLF
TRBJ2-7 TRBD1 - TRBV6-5 ASSMDRGHTYEQY
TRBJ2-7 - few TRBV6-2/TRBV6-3 ASNPGYSSYEQY
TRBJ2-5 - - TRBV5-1 ASSRGIPVQETQY
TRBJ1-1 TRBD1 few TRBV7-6 ASSITGGDTEAF
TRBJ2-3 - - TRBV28 ASSFLDSGATDTQY
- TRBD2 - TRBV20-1 SATNEIAGETQY
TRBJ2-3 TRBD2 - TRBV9 ASSSPGLGGTDTQY
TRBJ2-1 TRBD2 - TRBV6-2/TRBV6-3 ASTGTSRSYNEQF
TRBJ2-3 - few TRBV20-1 SARDGASVNTQY
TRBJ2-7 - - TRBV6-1 ASSDGTGFGEQY
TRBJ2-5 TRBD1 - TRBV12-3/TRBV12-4 ASSRTGLPHNEQY
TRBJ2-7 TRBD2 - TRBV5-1 ASSASSGSLGGEQY
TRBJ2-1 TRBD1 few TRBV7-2 ASSRGTGVHPSSNEQF
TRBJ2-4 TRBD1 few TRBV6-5 ASKAPGGKNIQY
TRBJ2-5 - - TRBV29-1 SSLRGGTQY
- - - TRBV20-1 SATPGPVTETQY